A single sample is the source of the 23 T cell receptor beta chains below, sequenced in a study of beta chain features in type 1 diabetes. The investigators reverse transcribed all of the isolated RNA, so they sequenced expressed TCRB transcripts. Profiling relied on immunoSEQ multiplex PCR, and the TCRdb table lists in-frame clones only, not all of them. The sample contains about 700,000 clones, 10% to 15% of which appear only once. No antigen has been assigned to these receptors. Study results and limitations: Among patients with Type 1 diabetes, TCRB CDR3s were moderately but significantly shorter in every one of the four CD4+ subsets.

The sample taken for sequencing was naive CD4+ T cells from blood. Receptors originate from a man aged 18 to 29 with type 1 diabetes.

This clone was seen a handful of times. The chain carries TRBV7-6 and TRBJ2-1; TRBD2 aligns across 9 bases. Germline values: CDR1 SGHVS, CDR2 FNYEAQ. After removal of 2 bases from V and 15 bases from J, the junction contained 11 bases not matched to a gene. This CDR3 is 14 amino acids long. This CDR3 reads CASSLTAGGWRMFF. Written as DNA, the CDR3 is TGTGCCAGCAGCTTAACGGCGGGGGGGTGGAGGATGTTCTTC.

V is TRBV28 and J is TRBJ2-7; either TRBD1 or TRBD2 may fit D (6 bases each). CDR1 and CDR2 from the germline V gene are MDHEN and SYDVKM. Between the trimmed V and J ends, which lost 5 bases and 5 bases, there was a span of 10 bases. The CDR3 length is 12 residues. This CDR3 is CASSEGGNEQYF. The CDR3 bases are TGTGCCAGCAGTGAAGGGGGGAACGAGCAGTACTTC.

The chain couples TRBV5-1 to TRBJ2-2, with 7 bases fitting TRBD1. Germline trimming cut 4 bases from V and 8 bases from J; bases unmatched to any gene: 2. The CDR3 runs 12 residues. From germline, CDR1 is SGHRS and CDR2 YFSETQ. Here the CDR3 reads CASSTGQGELFF. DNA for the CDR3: TGCGCCAGCAGCACGGGACAGGGGGAGCTGTTTTTT.

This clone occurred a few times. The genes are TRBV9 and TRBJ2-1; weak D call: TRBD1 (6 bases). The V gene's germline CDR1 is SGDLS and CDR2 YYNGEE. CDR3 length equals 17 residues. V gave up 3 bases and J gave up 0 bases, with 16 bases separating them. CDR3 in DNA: TGTGCCAGCAGCGCCCCAGGGGCGGCAAGCTCCTACAATGAGCAGTTCTTC. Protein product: CASSAPGAASSYNEQFF. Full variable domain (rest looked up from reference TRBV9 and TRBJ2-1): DSGVTQTPKHLITATGQRVTLRCSPRSGDLSVYWYQQSLDQGLQFLIQYYNGEERAKGNILERFSAQQFPDLHSELNLSSLELGDSALYFCASSAPGAASSYNEQFFGPGTRLTVL.

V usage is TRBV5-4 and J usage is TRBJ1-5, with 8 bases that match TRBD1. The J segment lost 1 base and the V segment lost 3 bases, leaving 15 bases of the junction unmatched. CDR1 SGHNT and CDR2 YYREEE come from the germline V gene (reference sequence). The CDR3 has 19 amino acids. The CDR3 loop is CASSYRTGMLHSSNQPQHF. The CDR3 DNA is TGTGCCAGCAGCTACCGGACAGGGATGCTTCATTCGAGCAATCAGCCCCAGCATTTT.

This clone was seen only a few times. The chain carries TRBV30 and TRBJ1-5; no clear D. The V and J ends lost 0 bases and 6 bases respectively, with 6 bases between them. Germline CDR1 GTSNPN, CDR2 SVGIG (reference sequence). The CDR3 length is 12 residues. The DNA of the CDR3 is TGTGCCTGGAGTGTAAATTTTCAGCCCCAGCATTTT. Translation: CAWSVNFQPQHF.

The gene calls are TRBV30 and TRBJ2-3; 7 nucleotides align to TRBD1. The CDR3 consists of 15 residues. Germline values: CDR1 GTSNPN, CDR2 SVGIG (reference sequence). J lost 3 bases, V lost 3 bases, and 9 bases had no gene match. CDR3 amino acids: CAWSPSDRKTDTQYF. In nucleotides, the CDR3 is TGTGCCTGGAGCCCTTCGGACAGGAAGACAGATACGCAGTATTTT.

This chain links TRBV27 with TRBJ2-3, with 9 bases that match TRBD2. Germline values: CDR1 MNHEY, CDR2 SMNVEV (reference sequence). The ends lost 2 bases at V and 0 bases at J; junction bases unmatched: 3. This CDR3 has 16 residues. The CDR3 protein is CASSLLGLASTDTQYF. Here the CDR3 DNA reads TGTGCCAGCAGTTTACTCGGACTAGCGAGCACAGATACGCAGTATTTT.

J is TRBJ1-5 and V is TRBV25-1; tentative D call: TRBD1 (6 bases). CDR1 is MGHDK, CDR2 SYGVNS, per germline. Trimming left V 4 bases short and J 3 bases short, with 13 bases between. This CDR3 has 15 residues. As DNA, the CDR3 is TGTGCCAGCAGTGGGCTAGGACAGCCCAATCAGCCCCAGCATTTT. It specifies CASSGLGQPNQPQHF. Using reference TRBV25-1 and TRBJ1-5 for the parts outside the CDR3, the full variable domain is EADIYQTPRYLVIGTGKKITLECSQTMGHDKMYWYQQDPGMELHLIHYSYGVNSTEKGDLSSESTVSRIRTEHFPLTLESARPSHTSQYLCASSGLGQPNQPQHFGDGTRLSIL.

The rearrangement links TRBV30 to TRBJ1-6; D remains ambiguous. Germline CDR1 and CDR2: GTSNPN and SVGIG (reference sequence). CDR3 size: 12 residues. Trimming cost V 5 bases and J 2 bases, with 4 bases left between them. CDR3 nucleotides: TGTGCCTGGGGTACCTATAATTCACCCCTCCACTTT. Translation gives CAWGTYNSPLHF.

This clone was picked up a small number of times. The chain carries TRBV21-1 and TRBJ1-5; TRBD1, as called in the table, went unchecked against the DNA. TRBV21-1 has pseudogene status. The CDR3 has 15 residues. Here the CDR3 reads CASSKLKKGAQPQHF. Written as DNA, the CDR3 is TGTGCCAGCAGCAAACTCAAGAAGGGGGCTCAGCCCCAGCATTTT.

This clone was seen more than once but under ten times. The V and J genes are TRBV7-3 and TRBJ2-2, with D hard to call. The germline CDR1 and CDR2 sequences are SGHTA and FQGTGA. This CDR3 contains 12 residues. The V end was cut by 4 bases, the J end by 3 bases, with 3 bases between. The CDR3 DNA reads TGTGCCAGCAGCTCCGACACCGGGGAGCTGTTTTTT. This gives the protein CASSSDTGELFF.

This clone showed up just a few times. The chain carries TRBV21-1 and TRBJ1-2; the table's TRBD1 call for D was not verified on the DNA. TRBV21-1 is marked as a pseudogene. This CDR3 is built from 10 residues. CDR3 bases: TGTGCCAGCAGCGAACGGGACAGAGAGTTC. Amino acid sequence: CASSERDREF.

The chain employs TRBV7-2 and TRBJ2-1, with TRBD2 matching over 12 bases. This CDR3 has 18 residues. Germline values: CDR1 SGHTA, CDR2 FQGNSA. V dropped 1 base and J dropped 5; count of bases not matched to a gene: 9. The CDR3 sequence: CASSLGLAGGPLDNEQFF. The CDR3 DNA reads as TGTGCCAGCAGCTTAGGGCTAGCGGGGGGGCCTTTGGACAATGAGCAGTTCTTC.

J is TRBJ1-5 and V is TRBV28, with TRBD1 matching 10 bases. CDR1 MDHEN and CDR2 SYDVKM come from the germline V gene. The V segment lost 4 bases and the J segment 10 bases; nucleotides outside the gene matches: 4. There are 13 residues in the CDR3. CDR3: CASSWTGGGPQHF. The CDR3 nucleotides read TGTGCCAGCAGTTGGACAGGGGGTGGTCCCCAGCATTTT.

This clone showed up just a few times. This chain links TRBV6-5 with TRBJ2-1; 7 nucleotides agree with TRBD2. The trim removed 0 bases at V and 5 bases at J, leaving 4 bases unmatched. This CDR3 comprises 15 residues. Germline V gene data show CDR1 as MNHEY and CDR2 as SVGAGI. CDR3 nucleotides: TGTGCCAGCAGTTACTCATCCGGGGGGAACAATGAGCAGTTCTTC. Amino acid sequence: CASSYSSGGNNEQFF.

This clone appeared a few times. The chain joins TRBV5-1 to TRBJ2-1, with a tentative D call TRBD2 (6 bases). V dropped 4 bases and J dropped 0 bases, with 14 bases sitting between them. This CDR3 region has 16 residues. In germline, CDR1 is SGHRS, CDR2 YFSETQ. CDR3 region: CASSPEGLPSYNEQFF. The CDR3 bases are TGCGCCAGCAGCCCGGAGGGACTCCCCTCCTACAATGAGCAGTTCTTC.

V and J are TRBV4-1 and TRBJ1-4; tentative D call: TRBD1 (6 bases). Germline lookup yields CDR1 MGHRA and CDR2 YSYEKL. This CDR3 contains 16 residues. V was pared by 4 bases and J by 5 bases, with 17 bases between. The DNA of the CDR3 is TGCGCCAGCAGCCGCTGGGCGACAGGAACAAATGAAAAACTGTTTTTT. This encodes CASSRWATGTNEKLFF.

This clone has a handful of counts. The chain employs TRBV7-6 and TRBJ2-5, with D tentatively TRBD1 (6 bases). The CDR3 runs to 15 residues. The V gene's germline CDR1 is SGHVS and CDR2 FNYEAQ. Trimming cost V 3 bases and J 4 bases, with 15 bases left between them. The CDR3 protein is CASSFEQARGETQYF. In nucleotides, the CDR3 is TGTGCCAGCAGCTTCGAACAGGCCAGGGGAGAGACCCAGTACTTC.

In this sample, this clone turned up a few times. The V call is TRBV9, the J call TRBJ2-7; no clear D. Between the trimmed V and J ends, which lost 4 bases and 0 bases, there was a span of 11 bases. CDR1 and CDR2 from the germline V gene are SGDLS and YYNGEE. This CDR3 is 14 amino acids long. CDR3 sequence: CASSPQWTSYEQYF. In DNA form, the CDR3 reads TGTGCCAGCAGCCCACAATGGACCTCCTACGAGCAGTACTTC.

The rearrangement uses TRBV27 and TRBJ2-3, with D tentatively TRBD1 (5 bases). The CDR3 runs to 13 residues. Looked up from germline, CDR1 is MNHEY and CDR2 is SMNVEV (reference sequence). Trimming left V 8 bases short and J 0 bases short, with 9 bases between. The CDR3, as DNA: TGTGCCAGCGGACATTGGAGCACAGATACGCAGTATTTT. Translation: CASGHWSTDTQYF.

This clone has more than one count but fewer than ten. The CDR3 reads CASSIGTRSYNEQFF. As DNA, the CDR3 is TGTGCCAGTAGTATTGGGACTAGGTCCTACAATGAGCAGTTCTTC. J is TRBJ2-1 and V is TRBV19; TRBD2 agrees at 8 bases. This CDR3 region has 15 residues. The trim removed 3 bases at V and 1 base at J, leaving 2 bases unmatched. Germline CDR1 LNHDA, CDR2 SQIVND (reference sequence).

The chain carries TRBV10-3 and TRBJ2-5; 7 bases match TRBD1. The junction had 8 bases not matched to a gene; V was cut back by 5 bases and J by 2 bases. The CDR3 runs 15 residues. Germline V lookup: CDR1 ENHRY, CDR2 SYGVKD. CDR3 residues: CAISRLGTEQETQYF. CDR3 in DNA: TGTGCCATCAGTCGACTCGGGACAGAACAAGAGACCCAGTACTTC.